This T cell receptor beta chain was profiled in a study of cytomegalovirus exposure and HLA in healthy donors. Findings and caveats of the study: Three CMV-associated chains were confirmed in vitro to be specific for CMV antigens.

This clone was seen only once. Its antigen is undetermined. The PCR used 60 Vbeta and 13 Jbeta primers. Measured with immunoSEQ multiplex PCR; TCRdb has only the in-frame clones, and not every one. This sample carries about 270,000 clones, roughly 70% of them seen once, and the ten largest clones take 2% to 2.5%. The specimen was PBMCs. This receptor was identified in a female donor in good health and CMV-seronegative.

The CDR3 bases are TGTGCCAGCAGTCTAGGACAGCCCCCAAGCTATGGCTACACCTTC. Residues: CASSLGQPPSYGYTF. The rearrangement links TRBV28 to TRBJ1-2; D is possibly TRBD1 (6 bases). Germline V gene data show CDR1 as MDHEN and CDR2 as SYDVKM. This CDR3 spans 15 amino acids. Trimming left V 5 bases short and J 4 bases short, with 17 bases between.